The 24 T cell receptor beta chains below were found in one sample sequenced in a study of graft-versus-host responses after intestinal transplantation. Once graft tissue had been processed, intraepithelial and lamina propria lymphocytes were released. TCRdb's table, derived via immunoSEQ multiplex PCR, lists solely in-frame clones and lacks some. The sample has fewer than 20,000 clones, around 79% seen once; the top ten hold around 7.4%. The sequencing used ileum tissue, collected approximately 480 days after intestinal transplant. The source of these receptors is a human patient who received an intestinal transplant, so some T cells may come from the graft donor.

The sample holds one count of this clone. The chain is built from TRBV9 and TRBJ1-6; 9 bases fit TRBD1. The CDR3 is 15 residues long. CDR1 and CDR2 (germline): SGDLS, YYNGEE. The V and J ends lost 0 bases and 7 bases, in that order; junction bases with no gene match: 2. The CDR3 is CASSVVDRGNSPLHF. The CDR3 DNA reads TGTGCCAGCAGCGTAGTGGACAGGGGAAATTCACCCCTCCACTTT.

This chain connects TRBV14 to TRBJ2-7; a weak D match, TRBD2 (5 bases). The germline V and J ends were trimmed by 0 bases and 9 bases, with 12 bases remaining between them. Germline values: CDR1 SGHDN, CDR2 FVKESK. This CDR3 spans 13 amino acids. The DNA for the CDR3 is TGTGCCAGCAGCCAAGATCTTGTCGGGGTGCAGTACTTC. Amino acids: CASSQDLVGVQYF.

In the case of this clone: Different DNA sequences within this sample yield the same CDR3. The chain recombines TRBV5-6 with TRBJ2-1, with 7 bases matching TRBD2. V shed 0 bases, J shed 9 bases, and the junction held 0 bases outside the gene matches. CDR1 SGHDT and CDR2 YYEEEE come from the germline V gene. This CDR3 has 12 amino acids. CDR3 sequence reads: CASSLGGGEQFF. As DNA, the CDR3 is TGTGCCAGCAGCTTGGGGGGGGGTGAGCAGTTCTTC.

The V gene is TRBV30, the J gene TRBJ1-5; D may be TRBD1 (5 bases). The CDR3 has 13 residues. Trimming cost V 2 bases and J 3 bases, with 8 bases left between them. Germline CDR1 and CDR2: GTSNPN and SVGIG (reference sequence). The CDR3 here is CAWSPGTNQPQHF. CDR3 bases: TGTGCCTGGAGTCCGGGGACCAATCAGCCCCAGCATTTT.

V usage is TRBV5-4 and J usage is TRBJ1-6; TRBD1 agrees at 8 bases. J gave up 7 bases and V 4 bases, and 10 bases lay outside the gene matches. CDR1 SGHNT and CDR2 YYREEE come from the germline V gene (reference sequence). The CDR3 loop spans 16 amino acids. The chain's CDR3 is CASSERTGQGNSPLHF. The CDR3 bases are TGTGCCAGCAGCGAGAGGACAGGGCAGGGGAATTCACCCCTCCACTTT.

V is TRBV6-6 and J is TRBJ2-5, with D maybe TRBD1 (6 bases). Near its end, the DNA agrees better with TRBJ2-7, so the J call may be wrong. CDR3 size: 12 residues. Germline CDR1 and CDR2: MNHNY and SVGAGI (reference sequence). The CDR3 DNA follows: TGTGCCAGCAGGACAGGCCGGGGCGAGCAGTACTTC. This codes for CASRTGRGEQYF.

The chain is built from TRBV2 and TRBJ1-5; 10 nucleotides align to TRBD1. This CDR3 is built from 14 residues. Germline V gives CDR1 SNHLY, CDR2 FYNNEI. Unmatched junction bases numbered 9, after V lost 11 bases and J lost 5 bases. The CDR3 DNA reads as TGTGCCGGTGGGACAGGGGAAGGCCATCAGCCCCAGCATTTT. Protein product: CAGGTGEGHQPQHF.

V is TRBV15 and J is TRBJ2-2; D call uncertain. V lost 1 base and J lost 1, with 4 bases in between. CDR1 LNHNV and CDR2 YYDKDF come from the germline V gene (reference sequence). This CDR3 spans 14 amino acids. This CDR3 reads CATSRGGNTGELFF. The CDR3 bases are TGTGCCACCAGCAGAGGAGGGAACACCGGGGAGCTGTTTTTT.

The chain links TRBV11-2 to TRBJ2-2; 8 nucleotides line up with TRBD1. V lost 5 bases to trimming and J lost 5 bases; unmatched junction nucleotides: 7. The CDR3 loop spans 15 amino acids. In germline, CDR1 is SGHAT, CDR2 FQNNGV. The CDR3 coding sequence is TGTGCCAGCAGCACTCAGGGGGCGGGGACCGGGGAGCTGTTTTTT. Its protein is CASSTQGAGTGELFF.

This clone occurred once. The chain uses TRBV6-5 and TRBJ2-1; 7 positions agree with TRBD1. Unmatched junction bases numbered 8, after V lost 5 bases and J lost 7 bases. Germline CDR1 reads MNHEY; CDR2 reads SVGAGI. CDR3 length: 14 amino acids. CDR3 sequence (DNA): TGTGCCAGCAGTCCCCCGACAGGGTGGAATGAGCAGTTCTTC. It is translated as CASSPPTGWNEQFF.

The chain uses TRBV6-1 and TRBJ2-7; D unresolved. V lost 5 bases, J lost 2 bases, and 4 bases lay in between. Germline V CDR1 and CDR2: MNHNS, SASEGT. The CDR3 is 11 residues long. DNA of the CDR3: TGTGCCAGCAGTTACGCCTACGAGCAGTACTTC. It is translated as CASSYAYEQYF.

V gene TRBV5-4 combines with J gene TRBJ2-3, with 9 nucleotides matching TRBD2. Germline V gives CDR1 SGHNT, CDR2 YYREEE (reference sequence). The CDR3 spans 16 residues. V trimming: 4 bases; J trimming: 5 bases; junction bases outside the gene matches: 11. CDR3 residues: CASSQGLAPSVDTQYF. The CDR3 nucleotides read TGTGCCAGCAGCCAGGGACTAGCCCCCAGCGTAGATACGCAGTATTTT.

In DNA, the CDR3 is TGTGCCAGCAGCCCACTAGCGGCCCCCTACGAGCAGTACTTC. Translating gives CASSPLAAPYEQYF. This sequence joins TRBV6-5 and TRBJ2-5; 8 positions agree with TRBD2. Matching the DNA end better, TRBJ2-7 makes the J call doubtful. Germline CDR1 reads MNHEY; CDR2 reads SVGAGI. CDR3 size: 14 residues.

The rearrangement uses TRBV4-1 and TRBJ1-1; the D is unclear. The V gene's germline CDR1 is MGHRA and CDR2 YSYEKL. The CDR3 is made up of 13 amino acids. The V and J ends lost 3 bases and 5 bases respectively, with 10 bases between them. The CDR3 sequence is CASSHVTGTEAFF. The CDR3 DNA reads TGCGCCAGCAGCCATGTCACCGGGACTGAAGCTTTCTTT.

This chain joins TRBV9 and TRBJ2-5; no clear D gene. The last part of the DNA fits TRBJ2-7 better; the J call may be wrong. Germline V gene lookup returns CDR1 SGDLS and CDR2 YYNGEE. The CDR3 totals 12 residues. The CDR3 loop reads CASSFSDYEQYF. The CDR3 coding sequence is TGTGCCAGCAGCTTTTCGGACTACGAGCAGTACTTC.

This clone was seen only once. The rearrangement uses TRBV12-5 and TRBJ1-2; D is ambiguous. Per the germline V gene, CDR1 is LGHNT and CDR2 is FRNRAP. The ends were cut back, 5 bases at V and 7 bases at J, with 8 bases in the middle. This CDR3 has 11 residues. DNA for the CDR3: TGTGCTAGTGGTAGTGGGTTTGGCTACACCTTC. It translates to CASGSGFGYTF.

The chain joins TRBV6-1 to TRBJ2-3; D could derive from TRBD1 or TRBD2 (6 bases each). This CDR3 is 13 amino acids long. Trimming took off 6 bases at V and 4 bases at J, with 11 bases between the two ends. Germline V lookup: CDR1 MNHNS, CDR2 SASEGT. The CDR3 DNA sequence: TGTGCCAGCAGAACACGGGGGCCAGATACGCAGTATTTT. The encoded protein is CASRTRGPDTQYF.

V is TRBV6-5 and J is TRBJ2-3; tentatively, D is TRBD1 or TRBD2 (7 bases each). CDR3 length equals 13 residues. Germline V gene lookup returns CDR1 MNHEY and CDR2 SVGAGI. V lost 7 bases, J lost 8 bases, and 16 bases lay in between. The CDR3 coding sequence is TGTGCCAGCACCTCCCCAGGGGGGGTTACGCAGTATTTT. Its translation: CASTSPGGVTQYF.

This chain uses TRBV5-5 with TRBJ1-4; D uncertain. This CDR3 has 13 amino acids. The germline gives CDR1 SGHKS, CDR2 YYEKEE (reference sequence). V lost 5 bases and J 7 bases, leaving 12 bases between the germline ends. The CDR3 here is CASSDSGGEKLFF. In DNA form, the CDR3 reads TGTGCCAGCAGTGACTCTGGTGGTGAAAAACTGTTTTTT. The whole variable domain, remainder taken from reference TRBV5-5 and TRBJ1-4, is DAGVTQSPTHLIKTRGQQVTLRCSPISGHKSVSWYQQVLGQGPQFIFQYYEKEERGRGNFPDRFSARQFPNYSSELNVNALLLGDSALYLCASSDSGGEKLFFGSGTQLSVL.

The chain employs TRBV2 and TRBJ2-2; D is perhaps TRBD1 or TRBD2 (5 bases each). This CDR3 is 13 amino acids long. Germline loops: CDR1 SNHLY, CDR2 FYNNEI. V lost 7 bases and J lost 7, with 13 bases in between. CDR3 sequence (DNA): TGTGCCAGCACCAAGGGACCGGGCGGGGAGCTGTTTTTT. The encoded protein is CASTKGPGGELFF.

The chain links TRBV11-2 to TRBJ2-6; D gene unclear. The CDR3 sequence is 15 residues long. Germline CDR1 reads SGHAT; CDR2 reads FQNNGV. Trimming cost V 5 bases and J 4 bases, with 12 bases left between them. CDR3 nucleotide sequence: TGTGCCAGCAGCCGCAGATCCCAAGGGGCCAACGTCCTGACTTTC. This sequence encodes CASSRRSQGANVLTF.

This clone was detected only once. The chain couples TRBV5-1 to TRBJ1-2, with D possibly matching TRBD1 (5 bases). V was clipped by 1 base and J by 0 bases, with 10 bases between them. This CDR3 contains 15 residues. In germline, CDR1 is SGHRS, CDR2 YFSETQ. In DNA, the CDR3 is TGCGCCAGCAGCTTGATGGCAGGGCCTAACTATGGCTACACCTTC. The encoded protein is CASSLMAGPNYGYTF.

The V call is TRBV7-6, the J call TRBJ1-1; possibly TRBD1 for D (5 bases). The CDR3 covers 14 residues. Germline V gene lookup returns CDR1 SGHVS and CDR2 FNYEAQ. The V gene lost 0 bases and the J gene lost 11 bases, with 16 bases spanning the gap. As DNA, the CDR3 is TGTGCCAGCAGCTTAGCAATCGGGGGGTTCGATGCTTTCTTT. Its protein is CASSLAIGGFDAFF. The complete variable domain, with remaining parts taken from reference TRBV7-6 and TRBJ1-1, reads GAGVSQSPRYKVTKRGQDVALRCDPISGHVSLYWYRQALGQGPEFLTYFNYEAQQDKSGLPNDRFSAERPEGSISTLTIQRTEQRDSAMYRCASSLAIGGFDAFFGQGTRLTVV.

The chain has TRBV19 and TRBJ1-2, with D unclear. CDR1 LNHDA and CDR2 SQIVND come from the germline V gene (reference sequence). The CDR3 has 12 amino acids. V gave up 8 bases and J gave up 1 base, with 8 bases separating them. CDR3 sequence (DNA): TGTGCCAGTGGTGTTGGTAACTATGGCTACACCTTC. This encodes CASGVGNYGYTF.